These 23 T cell receptor beta chains share one sample of origin, sequenced in a study of T cells expressing NK-cell markers. For each CDR3 protein, TCRdb gives one entry from its re-call of the 5' RACE reads, without DNA. The repertoire table contains a few hundred thousand distinct CDR3 sequences. What was sequenced was blood T cells: a sorted CD56 or NKG2C T cell subset, CD4+ or CD8+ T cells, or bulk PBMC T cells (not recorded which). The receptors derive from a man aged 18-75 years in good health.

The chain has TRBV3-1 and TRBJ2-1; TCRdb designates TRBD1, a call that cannot be tested without DNA. Germline V gene data show CDR1 as LGHDT and CDR2 as YNNKEL (reference sequence). The CDR3 is 14 amino acids. CDR3 region: CASSHSTGVREQFF.

The chain combines TRBV7-2 with TRBJ1-1. The CDR3 spans 11 residues. The germline V gene encodes CDR1 SGHTA and CDR2 FQGNSA. The CDR3 here is CASSPVGEAFF.

The rearrangement joins TRBV5-1 to TRBJ2-7; checking the TCRdb D call of TRBD2 is not possible without DNA. Germline CDR1 and CDR2: SGHRS and YFSETQ. The CDR3 length is 15 residues. The CDR3 spells CASSLVAGAPYEQYF.

The rearrangement uses TRBV10-3 and TRBJ2-2; TCRdb picks TRBD2, but there is no DNA to check that call. This CDR3 contains 17 residues. CDR1 is ENHRY, CDR2 SYGVKD, per germline. The CDR3 here is CATPPVSGAGVTGELFF.

This chain links TRBV27 with TRBJ2-7; TCRdb indicates TRBD2, and absent DNA this call remains unverified. The CDR3 runs to 14 residues. Germline-derived CDR1 and CDR2 are MNHEY and SMNVEV (reference sequence). CDR3 region: CASMLRAASYEQYF.

This chain joins TRBV20-1 and TRBJ2-3. Per germline, CDR1 DFQATT and CDR2 SNEGSKA (reference sequence). The CDR3 contains 12 residues. This CDR3 is CSARPGADTQYF.

The rearrangement uses TRBV7-2 and TRBJ2-1. Germline V gene lookup returns CDR1 SGHTA and CDR2 FQGNSA. The CDR3 sequence is 14 residues long. This CDR3 is CASSLGLAYNEQFF.

The rearrangement links TRBV11-2 to TRBJ2-1; TCRdb designates TRBD1, a call that cannot be tested without DNA. The CDR3 is 15 amino acids. Germline values: CDR1 SGHAT, CDR2 FQNNGV. CDR3: CASSHGTGTRNEQFF.

The V and J genes are TRBV5-1 and TRBJ2-1; as DNA is missing, the TRBD2 call by TCRdb cannot be tested. This CDR3 is built from 14 residues. The germline CDR1 and CDR2 sequences are SGHRS and YFSETQ. CDR3 protein: CASSIPLATNEQFF. Filled out from reference TRBV5-1 and TRBJ2-1, the complete variable domain reads KAGVTQTPRYLIKTRGQQVTLSCSPISGHRSVSWYQQTPGQGLQFLFEYFSETQRNKGNFPGRFSGRQFSNSRSEMNVSTLELGDSALYLCASSIPLATNEQFFGPGTRLTVL.

The V gene is TRBV6-1, the J gene TRBJ1-4; the D gene TCRdb calls, TRBD1, cannot be checked with no DNA. The germline V gene has CDR1 MNHNS and CDR2 SASEGT. The CDR3 runs 17 residues. CDR3: CASSELGRGATNEKLFF.

V gene TRBV7-2 combines with J gene TRBJ2-5. Germline V gene lookup returns CDR1 SGHTA and CDR2 FQGNSA. This CDR3 region has 15 residues. This CDR3 reads CASSLRGGVQETQYF.

This chain joins TRBV6-5 and TRBJ1-1; lacking DNA, the TRBD1 call made by TCRdb goes unchecked. Germline-derived CDR1 and CDR2 are MNHEY and SVGAGI. The CDR3 is 14 amino acids. The CDR3 reads CASSYTQGAREAFF.

CDR3 region: CASSLSTRGEKLFF. V and J are TRBV27 and TRBJ1-4. This CDR3 has 14 amino acids. Germline V gene lookup returns CDR1 MNHEY and CDR2 SMNVEV (reference sequence).

This chain joins TRBV5-1 and TRBJ2-5; with no DNA, the TCRdb D assignment of TRBD2 cannot be verified. This CDR3 is built from 15 residues. The germline V gene has CDR1 SGHRS and CDR2 YFSETQ. CDR3 amino acids: CASRLDPAGKETQYF.

The chain recombines TRBV12-3 or TRBV12-4 with TRBJ2-2; TCRdb names TRBD1, which stays unverified in the absence of DNA. The CDR3 covers 15 residues. The CDR3 protein is CASTRWGRNTGELFF.

This chain connects TRBV2 to TRBJ2-3. The CDR3 is made up of 11 amino acids. CDR1 and CDR2 from the germline V gene are SNHLY and FYNNEI. The chain's CDR3 is CASGQADTQYF.

The chain links TRBV19 to TRBJ1-5. The germline CDR1 and CDR2 sequences are LNHDA and SQIVND (reference sequence). CDR3 length: 13 residues. CDR3 in amino acids: CASSEGPYRPQHF. Supplemented by reference TRBV19 and TRBJ1-5, the full variable domain reads DGGITQSPKYLFRKEGQNVTLSCEQNLNHDAMYWYRQDPGQGLRLIYYSQIVNDFQKGDIAEGYSVSREKKESFPLTVTSAQKNPTAFYLCASSEGPYRPQHFGDGTRLSIL.

The V and J genes are TRBV4-2 and TRBJ2-5. Germline V gene data show CDR1 as LGHNA and CDR2 as YNFKEQ. This CDR3 spans 14 amino acids. CDR3 in amino acids: CASSQEEMWETQYF.

The chain has TRBV15 and TRBJ2-4; TCRdb's D gene call, TRBD2, goes unchecked for lack of DNA. The CDR3 is made up of 16 amino acids. Per the germline V gene, CDR1 is LNHNV and CDR2 is YYDKDF (reference sequence). The CDR3 spells CATSGLADLAKNIQYF.

The chain has TRBV9 and TRBJ2-1. The CDR3 covers 11 residues. CDR1 is SGDLS, CDR2 YYNGEE, per germline. The CDR3 sequence: CASRLNNEQFF.

The gene calls are TRBV3-1 and TRBJ2-1; TCRdb calls TRBD2, which cannot be checked without DNA. The CDR3 is 17 amino acids. Germline assignment: CDR1 LGHDT and CDR2 YNNKEL (reference sequence). CDR3 sequence reads: CASSQDGLAGIGNEQFF.

This chain uses TRBV20-1 with TRBJ1-6. CDR3 length: 13 amino acids. The germline gives CDR1 DFQATT, CDR2 SNEGSKA (reference sequence). CDR3 amino acids: CSARDRDNSPLHF.

V is TRBV5-1 and J is TRBJ1-2; TCRdb returns TRBD1, unconfirmable since there is no DNA. Germline lookup yields CDR1 SGHRS and CDR2 YFSETQ. The CDR3 runs to 14 residues. CDR3 amino acids: CASSLVQGRDGYTF.